The rows below give T cell receptor beta chains drawn from one sample of a study of T-cell memory formation after mild COVID-19. TCRdb re-called the 5' RACE reads with MiXCR, one entry per CDR3 protein. The sample contains roughly 300,000 distinct CDR3 sequences, about an eighth of which appear only once. Sequenced sample: PBMCs or a T cell subset sorted from them (not recorded which). Receptors originate from a man younger than 35 who had mild COVID-19 (a few samples of this study predate the infection). Cell type and time point are not known. CDR3s leave out the opening cysteine and the closing phenylalanine or tryptophan.

v_call | cdr3_aa
TRBV29-1 | SVVGVAKNIQY
TRBV7-3 | ASSLKASRAYNEQF
TRBV4-1 | ASSHFLDPGRTEAF
TRBV5-1 | ASSNSPGPGEETQY
TRBV10-3 | AISESLGANTEAF
TRBV5-1 | ASSLGEWRGQNEQF
TRBV18 | ASSPRDGSYEQY
TRBV29-1 | SVAVAGDLGEQY
TRBV5-1 | ASSFGTGDMNTEAF
TRBV7-2 | ASSRITGSSTDTQY
TRBV6-5 | ASRSTGLPTNEKLF
TRBV12-3/TRBV12-4 | ASSDRGRISGGSTDTQY
TRBV20-1 | SARNPGASDTQY
TRBV15 | ATSRDSWIGGGPLETQY
TRBV5-6 | ASSRQGGDTQY
TRBV28 | ASSFTDTNYGYT
TRBV20-1 | SARQRGQVIGGYT
TRBV4-1 | ASSPLSGVKTQY
TRBV28 | ASSGGDDTEAF
TRBV27 | ASSLYWGQGDNEQF
TRBV5-1 | ASSLEGRGTGYT
TRBV4-3 | ASSHATNTGELF
TRBV4-3 | ASSPTGTEAF
TRBV20-1 | SATDRGGSPVDTQY
TRBV5-1 | ASSLMRRVSPLHPSYNEQF
TRBV6-2/TRBV6-3 | ASSYSTGANEKLF
TRBV5-6 | ASSNRNRENTEAF
TRBV5-1 | ASSPTSSYNEQF
TRBV11-1 | ASSPPDRLIDTQY
TRBV9 | ASSVPPADTQY
TRBV12-3/TRBV12-4 | ASRRSMGEDTQY
TRBV6-2/TRBV6-3 | ASRWMRNTDTQY
TRBV7-9 | ASSPRDRGLAKNIQY
TRBV4-3 | ASSQDLASGGASYNEQF
TRBV7-2 | ASSQQGMFGDIQY
TRBV5-1 | ASSFDLDSQY
TRBV11-2 | ASRPTGIYYGYT